The 15 T cell receptor beta chains given below trace back to one sample, sequenced in a study of T-cell memory formation after mild COVID-19 (dated by TCRdb to the early 2020s). The library was generated by 5' RACE. Instrument on record: Illumina NovaSeq 6000. TCRdb itself trimmed the public reads at Q25 with fastp, ran MiXCR and retained productive beta chains. Every CDR3 protein is listed once, alongside the most common genes and DNA of its rows. The sample data list around 340,000 distinct CDR3 sequences, and over 10% of these were observed just once. Clones ranked in the top ten supply about 21% of the sample. Sequencing input: PBMCs or a T cell subset sorted from them (not recorded which). These receptor sequences come from a man aged 18 to 30 who had mild COVID-19 (a few samples of this study predate the infection). The sample titles of this study are shuffled in the database, so cell type and time point are left out; the donor was told from shared clones.

The V and J genes are TRBV25-1 and TRBJ2-7; no clear D. There are 15 residues in the CDR3. Germline V gene sequence: CDR1 MGHDK, CDR2 SYGVNS. The V end was cut by 4 bases, the J end by 1 base, with 14 bases between. This CDR3 is CASSGKDGRSYEQYF. The CDR3 nucleotides read TGTGCCAGCAGTGGGAAGGACGGACGGTCCTACGAGCAGTACTTC.

A few counts support this clonotype. This rearrangement joins TRBV9 to TRBJ2-1, with 12 positions matching TRBD2. CDR1 and CDR2 from the germline V gene are SGDLS and YYNGEE. V lost 0 bases and J lost 9; bases outside the gene matches: 7. This CDR3 is 16 amino acids long. The CDR3, as DNA: TGTGCCAGCAGCGTAGCTCGGACTAGCGGGGCCGGTGAGCAGTTCTTC. Translating it yields CASSVARTSGAGEQFF.

The chain has TRBV18 and TRBJ2-1; 15 nucleotides align to TRBD2. The CDR3 sequence is 16 residues long. Germline V gene lookup returns CDR1 KGHSH and CDR2 LQKENI. With 5 bases clipped from V and 8 bases from J, the junction kept 7 bases outside the gene matches. The DNA of the CDR3 is TGTGCCAGCTCATCGGGACTAGCGGGGGGCGTGGATGAGCAGTTCTTC. It translates to CASSSGLAGGVDEQFF.

This clonotype showed up just a few times. The chain has TRBV6-2 or TRBV6-3 and TRBJ2-1; 13 bases are a match to TRBD2. The germline V gene has CDR1 MNHEY and CDR2 SVGEGT. The V segment lost 7 bases and the J segment 10 bases; nucleotides outside the gene matches: 4. The CDR3 spans 13 residues. The CDR3 nucleotides read TGTGCCAGCACCTCGACTAGCGGGGGGGAGCAGTTCTTC. It is translated as CASTSTSGGEQFF.

This clonotype was seen a few times. V usage is TRBV12-3 or TRBV12-4 and J usage is TRBJ2-1; no definite D call. V lost 1 base to trimming and J lost 5 bases, with 6 bases between them. The CDR3 totals 13 residues. CDR3 in DNA: TGTGCCAGCAGTTTAGGAGAGGACAATGAGCAGTTCTTC. Its translation: CASSLGEDNEQFF.

This clonotype was counted between two and nine times. The chain uses TRBV4-3 and TRBJ1-5; a possible D gene is TRBD1 (6 bases). The length of the CDR3 is 15 residues. The germline V and J ends were trimmed by 1 base and 4 bases, with 11 bases remaining between them. Germline CDR1 LGHNA, CDR2 YSLEER. CDR3 in DNA: TGCGCCAGCAGCCAAGCTTTAGGGGGGAATCAGCCCCAGCATTTT. Translated, it gives CASSQALGGNQPQHF.

In this sample, this clonotype turned up a few times. This sequence joins TRBV12-3 or TRBV12-4 and TRBJ2-5, with D perhaps TRBD1 (6 bases). V dropped 8 bases and J dropped 2 bases, with 15 bases sitting between them. The CDR3 loop spans 14 amino acids. CDR3 DNA sequence: TGTGCCAGCTGCTGCAGGGGATATCAAGAGACCCAGTACTTC. Translated, it gives CASCCRGYQETQYF.

This chain uses TRBV6-5 with TRBJ1-1, with 7 bases lining up with TRBD1. Germline CDR1 reads MNHEY; CDR2 reads SVGAGI. Trimming at V came to 5 bases and at J to 1 base, leaving 4 bases not matched to a gene. This CDR3 spans 14 amino acids. CDR3 nucleotide sequence: TGTGCCAGCAGTAGAAACAGGGGGAACACTGAAGCTTTCTTT. Translation: CASSRNRGNTEAFF.

This clonotype was seen a few times. The chain carries TRBV28 and TRBJ1-4; D may be TRBD1 (6 bases). Germline V lookup: CDR1 MDHEN, CDR2 SYDVKM. With 2 bases removed from V and 8 bases from J, the gap between germline ends came to 12 bases. The CDR3 is 14 residues long. The CDR3 is CASSLGGREEKLFF. The CDR3, as DNA: TGTGCCAGCAGTTTAGGGGGGCGTGAAGAAAAACTGTTTTTT.

This clonotype showed up many times. The chain uses TRBV24-1 and TRBJ2-2, with D hard to call. The CDR3 spans 13 residues. V dropped 7 bases and J dropped 0 bases, with 5 bases sitting between them. The germline V gene has CDR1 KGHDR and CDR2 SFDVKD. CDR3 nucleotides: TGTGCCACCAGGCCGGCGAACACCGGGGAGCTGTTTTTT. Translating it yields CATRPANTGELFF.

This clonotype has only a few counts. The chain carries TRBV5-1 and TRBJ2-1, with TRBD1 matching 8 bases. This CDR3 has 15 residues. V trimming: 4 bases; J trimming: 5 bases; junction bases outside the gene matches: 8. The V gene's germline CDR1 is SGHRS and CDR2 YFSETQ. This chain's CDR3 is CASSRGQGVNNEQFF. DNA for the CDR3: TGCGCCAGCAGCCGCGGACAGGGAGTTAACAATGAGCAGTTCTTC.

This clonotype occurred a few times. The chain couples TRBV6-1 to TRBJ2-5; 12 nucleotides match TRBD1. This CDR3 has 15 amino acids. V lost 8 bases and J lost 5; bases outside the gene matches: 9. Germline values: CDR1 MNHNS, CDR2 SASEGT. CDR3 in amino acids: CASSAGQGAWETQYF. The CDR3 DNA sequence: TGTGCCAGCTCAGCGGGACAGGGGGCTTGGGAGACCCAGTACTTC.

This clonotype was recorded at least ten times. The genes are TRBV5-1 and TRBJ2-6, with 7 bases aligning to TRBD2. Germline CDR1 and CDR2: SGHRS and YFSETQ. The CDR3 spans 16 residues. Germline trimming cut 0 bases from V and 2 bases from J; bases unmatched to any gene: 2. Here the CDR3 DNA reads TGCGCCAGCAGCTTGGAGGCGGGGGCTGGGGCCAACGTCCTGACTTTC. It codes for CASSLEAGAGANVLTF.

This clonotype showed up just a few times. This chain uses TRBV9 with TRBJ2-7, with D possibly called TRBD1 or TRBD2 (5 bases each). V gave up 3 bases and J gave up 2 bases, with 12 bases separating them. Germline V lookup: CDR1 SGDLS, CDR2 YYNGEE. The CDR3 has 14 residues. CDR3 coding DNA: TGTGCCAGCAGCGGCCGGGACGGTACCTACGAGCAGTACTTC. Protein: CASSGRDGTYEQYF.

This clonotype was seen more than once but under ten times. CDR3 sequence: CASSYSGALNTEAFF. As DNA, the CDR3 is TGTGCCAGCAGTTACTCAGGGGCGTTGAACACTGAAGCTTTCTTT. The chain combines TRBV6-5 with TRBJ1-1; D might be TRBD1 (5 bases). Per germline, CDR1 MNHEY and CDR2 SVGAGI. The ends were cut back, 0 bases at V and 0 bases at J, with 8 bases in the middle. The CDR3 is 15 residues long.